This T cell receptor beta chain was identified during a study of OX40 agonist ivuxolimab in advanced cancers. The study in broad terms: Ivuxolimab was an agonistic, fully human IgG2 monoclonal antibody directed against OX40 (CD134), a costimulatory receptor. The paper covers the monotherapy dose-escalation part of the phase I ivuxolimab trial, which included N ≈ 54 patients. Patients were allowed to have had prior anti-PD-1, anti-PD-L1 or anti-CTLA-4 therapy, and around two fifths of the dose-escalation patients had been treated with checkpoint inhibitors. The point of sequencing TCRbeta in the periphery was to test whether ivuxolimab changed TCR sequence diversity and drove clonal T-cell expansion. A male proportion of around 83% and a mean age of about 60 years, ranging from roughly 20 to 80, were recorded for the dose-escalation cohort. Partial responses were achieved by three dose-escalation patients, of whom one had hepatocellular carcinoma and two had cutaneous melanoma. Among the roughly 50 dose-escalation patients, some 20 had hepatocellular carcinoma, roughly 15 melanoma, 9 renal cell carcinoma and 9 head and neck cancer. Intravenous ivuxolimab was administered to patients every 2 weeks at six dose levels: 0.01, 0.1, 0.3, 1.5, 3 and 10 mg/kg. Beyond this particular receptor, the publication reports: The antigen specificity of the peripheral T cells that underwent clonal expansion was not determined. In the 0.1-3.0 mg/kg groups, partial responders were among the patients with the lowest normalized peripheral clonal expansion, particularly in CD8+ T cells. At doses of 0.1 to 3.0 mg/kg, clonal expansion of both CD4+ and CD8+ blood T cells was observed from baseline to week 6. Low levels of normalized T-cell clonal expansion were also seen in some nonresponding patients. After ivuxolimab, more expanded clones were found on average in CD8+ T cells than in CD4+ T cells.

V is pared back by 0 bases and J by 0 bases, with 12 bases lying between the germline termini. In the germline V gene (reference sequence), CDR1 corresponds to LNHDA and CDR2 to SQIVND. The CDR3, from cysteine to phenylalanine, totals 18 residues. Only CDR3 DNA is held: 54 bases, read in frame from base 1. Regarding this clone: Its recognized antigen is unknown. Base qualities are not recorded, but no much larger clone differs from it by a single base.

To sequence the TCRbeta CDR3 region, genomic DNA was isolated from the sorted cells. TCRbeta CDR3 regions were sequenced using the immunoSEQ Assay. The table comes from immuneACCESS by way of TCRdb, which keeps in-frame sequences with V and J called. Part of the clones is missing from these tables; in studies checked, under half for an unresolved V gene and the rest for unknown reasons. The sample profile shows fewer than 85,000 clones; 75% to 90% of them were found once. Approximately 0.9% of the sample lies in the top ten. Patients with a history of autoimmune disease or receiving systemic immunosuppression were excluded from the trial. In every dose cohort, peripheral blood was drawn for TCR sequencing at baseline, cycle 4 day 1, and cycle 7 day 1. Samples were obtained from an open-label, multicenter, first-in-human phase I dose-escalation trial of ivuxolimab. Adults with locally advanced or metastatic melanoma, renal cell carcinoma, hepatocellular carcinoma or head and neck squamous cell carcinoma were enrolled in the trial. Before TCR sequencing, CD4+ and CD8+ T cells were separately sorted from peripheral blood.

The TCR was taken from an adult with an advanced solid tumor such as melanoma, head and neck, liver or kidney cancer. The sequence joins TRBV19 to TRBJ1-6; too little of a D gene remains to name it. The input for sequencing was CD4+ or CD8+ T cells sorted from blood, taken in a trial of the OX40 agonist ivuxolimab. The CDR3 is CASSIDPAIISYNSPLHF. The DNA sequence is TGTGCCAGTAGTATAGATCCAGCCATTATCTCCTATAATTCACCCCTCCACTTT.